This T cell receptor (beta chain) appears in the sequencing data of a study of control samples from healthy donors and cancer patients. Trimming pared 5 bases from V and 4 bases from J, leaving 17 bases between. Looked up from germline, CDR1 is SGHNT and CDR2 is YENEEA. CDR3 size: 15 residues. Some clones are missing from TCRdb's copy, which holds only in-frame ones; the method was immunoSEQ multiplex PCR. The data show tens of thousands of clones, approximately 88% seen once. This chain links TRBV11-3 with TRBJ2-5; a possible D gene is TRBD1 (6 bases). The receptor's source is a man between 50 and 59 years old in good health. The sequencing sample was made of blood. DNA for the CDR3: TGTGCCAGCAGCACTCACGCCGGGACATCAGAGACCCAGTACTTC. Translating it yields CASSTHAGTSETQYF.